Sequencing of this T cell receptor beta chain was carried out in a study of blood T cells in healthy people across ages. A word on this clonotype: An end of the junction does not agree with germline; a read error may underlie this.

The CDR3 sequence is 18 residues long. From germline, CDR1 is SGHAT and CDR2 FQNNGV. Sample-barcoded 5' priming and a J-beta primer mix drove a second PCR of roughly 7 to 11 cycles. TCRdb redid the calling of the 5' RACE reads with MiXCR, one entry per CDR3 protein. The table records roughly 1,700,000 distinct CDR3 sequences, 28% of them present only once. The sequencing input was blood. The clonotype comes from a woman in her twenties or thirties in good health. The chain carries TRBV11-2 and TRBJ2-7; the match to TRBD2 covers 8 bases. The CDR3 loop reads CAGSLYRPTAGVDYEQYF. The CDR3 nucleotides are TGTGCCGGCAGCTTATACCGACCCACAGCGGGAGTCGACTACGAGCAGTACTTC.